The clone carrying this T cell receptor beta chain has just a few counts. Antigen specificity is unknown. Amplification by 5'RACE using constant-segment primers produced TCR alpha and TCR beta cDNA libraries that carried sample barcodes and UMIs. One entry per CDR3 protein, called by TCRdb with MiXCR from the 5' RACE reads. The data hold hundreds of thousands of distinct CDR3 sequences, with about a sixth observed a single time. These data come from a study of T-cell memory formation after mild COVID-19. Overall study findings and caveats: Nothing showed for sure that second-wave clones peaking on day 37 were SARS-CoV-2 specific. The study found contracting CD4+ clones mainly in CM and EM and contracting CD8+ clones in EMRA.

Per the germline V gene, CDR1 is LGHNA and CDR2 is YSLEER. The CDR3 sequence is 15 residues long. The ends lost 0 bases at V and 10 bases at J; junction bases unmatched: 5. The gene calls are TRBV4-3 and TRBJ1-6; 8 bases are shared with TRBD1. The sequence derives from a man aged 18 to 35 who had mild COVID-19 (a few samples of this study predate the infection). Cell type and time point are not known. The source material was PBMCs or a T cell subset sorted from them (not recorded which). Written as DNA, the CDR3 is TGCGCCAGCAGCCAAGAGACGACAGGGGTCTCACCCCTCCACTTT. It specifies CASSQETTGVSPLHF.